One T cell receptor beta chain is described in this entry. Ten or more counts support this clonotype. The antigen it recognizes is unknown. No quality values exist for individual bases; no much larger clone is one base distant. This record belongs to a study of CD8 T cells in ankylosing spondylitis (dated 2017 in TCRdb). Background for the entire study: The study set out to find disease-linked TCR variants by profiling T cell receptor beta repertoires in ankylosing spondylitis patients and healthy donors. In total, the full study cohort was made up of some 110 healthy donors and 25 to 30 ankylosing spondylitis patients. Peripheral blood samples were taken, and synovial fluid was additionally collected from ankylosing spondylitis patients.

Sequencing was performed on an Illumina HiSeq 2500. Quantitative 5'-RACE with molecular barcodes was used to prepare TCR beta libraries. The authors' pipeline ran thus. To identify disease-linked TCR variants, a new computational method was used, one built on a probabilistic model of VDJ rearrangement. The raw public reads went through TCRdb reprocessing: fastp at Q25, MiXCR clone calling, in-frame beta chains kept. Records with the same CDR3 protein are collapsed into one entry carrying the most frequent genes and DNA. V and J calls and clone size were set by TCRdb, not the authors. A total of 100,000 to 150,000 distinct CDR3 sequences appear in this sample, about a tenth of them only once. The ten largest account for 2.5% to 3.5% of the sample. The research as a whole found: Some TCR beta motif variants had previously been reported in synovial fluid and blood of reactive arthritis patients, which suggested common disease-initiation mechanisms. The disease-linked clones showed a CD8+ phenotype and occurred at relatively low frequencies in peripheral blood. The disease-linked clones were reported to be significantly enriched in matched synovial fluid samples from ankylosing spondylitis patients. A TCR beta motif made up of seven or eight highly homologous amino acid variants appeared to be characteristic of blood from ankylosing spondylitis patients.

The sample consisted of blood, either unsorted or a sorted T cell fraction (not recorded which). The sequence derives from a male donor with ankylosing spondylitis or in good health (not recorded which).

The CDR3 region reads CASSLMIGGAYEQYF. The sequence in DNA is TGTGCCAGCAGTTTAATGATAGGGGGCGCCTACGAGCAGTACTTC. The sequence joins TRBV27 to TRBJ2-7, with TRBD1 matching 7 junction bases. Spanning cysteine to phenylalanine, the CDR3 consists of 15 amino acids. The only DNA kept is the CDR3, 45 bases in frame from the first base. Relative to germline, V is missing 2 bases and J is missing 2 bases, with 6 bases of the junction outside any gene match. CDR1 and CDR2 are read off the germline V gene (reference sequence) as MNHEY and SMNVEV.